These 9 T cell receptor beta chains came from one sample sequenced in a study of glioma-infiltrating T cells after dendritic cell vaccination. The protocol was immunoSEQ multiplex PCR, while the TCRdb copy is restricted to in-frame clones and leaves out a portion. Among around 83,000 clones, 85% were seen once, and the ten largest hold under 8.5%. Time point described: after dendritic cell vaccination, including at tumor progression/relapse. The sequencing here drew on blood, taken after dendritic cell vaccination. The receptors come from a human donor with glioblastoma.

The rearrangement joins TRBV18 to TRBJ1-2, with 7 bases matching TRBD1. This CDR3 region has 12 residues. Germline trimming cut 2 bases from V and 14 bases from J; bases unmatched to any gene: 8. In germline, CDR1 is KGHSH, CDR2 LQKENI. In DNA form, the CDR3 reads TGTGCCAGCTCACCAAGCGACAGGGTTATTACCTTC. It specifies CASSPSDRVITF.

V usage is TRBV7-9 and J usage is TRBJ1-1; tentative D call: TRBD1 (5 bases). Germline V gene data show CDR1 as SEHNR and CDR2 as FQNEAQ (reference sequence). The CDR3 is 14 amino acids. V lost 7 bases, J lost 0 bases, and 12 bases lay in between. The CDR3 sequence: CASTPGGMNTEAFF. The CDR3 nucleotides are TGTGCCAGCACCCCCGGGGGGATGAACACTGAAGCTTTCTTT.

The chain is built from TRBV29-1 and TRBJ1-2; TRBD1 matches at 8 bases. Germline V gene sequence: CDR1 SQVTM, CDR2 ANQGSEA. The CDR3 loop spans 13 amino acids. The junction had 7 bases not matched to a gene; V was cut back by 6 bases and J by 4 bases. Here the CDR3 DNA reads TGCAGCGTCGTACAGGGGGTGGGCTATGGCTACACCTTC. Amino acid sequence: CSVVQGVGYGYTF.

The chain combines TRBV27 with TRBJ2-7, with unresolved D. Germline V gene data show CDR1 as MNHEY and CDR2 as SMNVEV (reference sequence). This CDR3 has 13 residues. V gave up 8 bases and J gave up 3 bases, with 14 bases separating them. CDR3 DNA sequence: TGTGCCAGCCCCCTCACCCCAGGCTACGAGCAGTACTTC. This gives the protein CASPLTPGYEQYF.

This chain links TRBV5-4 with TRBJ2-2, with TRBD1 matching over 8 bases. The CDR3 has 15 amino acids. CDR1 is SGHNT and CDR2 is YYREEE in the germline V gene (reference sequence). V shed 2 bases and J 3 bases; nucleotides not matched to a gene: 3. In nucleotides, the CDR3 is TGTGCCAGCAGCTTATCAGGGGGCCACACCGGGGAGCTGTTTTTT. Protein product: CASSLSGGHTGELFF.

This sequence joins TRBV7-2 and TRBJ1-1; weak D call: TRBD1 (5 bases). Germline CDR1 SGHTA, CDR2 FQGNSA. CDR3 length: 14 residues. V shed 3 bases and J shed 5 bases, with 13 bases lying between them. DNA for the CDR3: TGTGCCAGCAGCTTGGGGCCGTTGAGGACTGAAGCTTTCTTT. This translates into CASSLGPLRTEAFF.

The chain has TRBV10-3 and TRBJ2-5; 7 bases are shared with TRBD2. This CDR3 has 17 amino acids. CDR1 and CDR2 (germline): ENHRY, SYGVKD. V trimming: 0 bases; J trimming: 2 bases; junction bases outside the gene matches: 9. The CDR3 DNA reads as TGTGCCATCAGTGAGTCGGAAACTAGCGCGGGGCAAGAGACCCAGTACTTC. Translation: CAISESETSAGQETQYF.

The rearrangement joins TRBV5-6 to TRBJ2-6, with 7 bases aligning to TRBD1. V was clipped by 2 bases and J by 0 bases; unmatched bases: 11. This CDR3 is built from 19 residues. Germline CDR1 and CDR2: SGHDT and YYEEEE. The CDR3 reads CASSLYGTAKNSGANVLTF. In DNA form, the CDR3 reads TGTGCCAGCAGCTTATATGGGACAGCAAAAAACTCTGGGGCCAACGTCCTGACTTTC.

This clone is labeled medium-sized. J is TRBJ2-7 and V is TRBV4-1; 8 nucleotides match TRBD1. This CDR3 has 13 residues. The V and J ends lost 2 bases and 7 bases, in that order; junction bases with no gene match: 4. Looked up from germline, CDR1 is MGHRA and CDR2 is YSYEKL. The chain's CDR3 is CASSQRTGREQYF. In DNA form, the CDR3 reads TGCGCCAGCAGCCAAAGGACAGGGAGGGAGCAGTACTTC.